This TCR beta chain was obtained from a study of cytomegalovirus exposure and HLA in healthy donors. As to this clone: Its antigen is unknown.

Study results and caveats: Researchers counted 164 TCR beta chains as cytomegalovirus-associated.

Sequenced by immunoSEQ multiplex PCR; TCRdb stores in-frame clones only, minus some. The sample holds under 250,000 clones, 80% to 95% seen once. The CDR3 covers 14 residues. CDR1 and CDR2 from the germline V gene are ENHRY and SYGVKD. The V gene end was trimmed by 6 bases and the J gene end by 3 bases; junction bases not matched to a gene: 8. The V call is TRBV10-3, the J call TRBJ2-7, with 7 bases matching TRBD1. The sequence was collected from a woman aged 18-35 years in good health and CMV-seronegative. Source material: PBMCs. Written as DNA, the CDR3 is TGTGCCATCAGGATAGGGCAGGGGGTCTACGAGCAGTACTTC. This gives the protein CAIRIGQGVYEQYF.